The 2 T cell receptor beta chains given below trace back to one sample, sequenced in a study of cytomegalovirus exposure and HLA in healthy donors. A multiplex PCR was run with 60 Vbeta primers and 13 Jbeta primers. Sequencing used immunoSEQ multiplex PCR; TCRdb keeps in-frame clones, though not all of them. The sample includes some 200,000 clones, 82% seen only once; the top ten take 2.5% to 3%. The sequencing sample was made of PBMCs. These receptors were collected from a woman aged 35 to 49 in good health and CMV-seronegative.

V and J are TRBV11-2 and TRBJ2-7; TRBD1 matches 7 bases. There are 15 residues in the CDR3. Per the germline V gene, CDR1 is SGHAT and CDR2 is FQNNGV. The ends lost 5 bases at V and 2 bases at J; junction bases unmatched: 9. Here the CDR3 reads CASSQMTGIPYEQYF. The CDR3 nucleotides are TGTGCCAGCAGCCAAATGACAGGGATCCCCTACGAGCAGTACTTC.

The chain combines TRBV7-2 with TRBJ2-1; D uncertain. This CDR3 contains 14 residues. Germline-derived CDR1 and CDR2 are SGHTA and FQGNSA. Trimming cost V 1 base and J 7 bases, with 11 bases left between them. CDR3 in DNA: TGTGCCAGCAGCTTAGGAAACACAGTGAATGAGCAGTTCTTC. It specifies CASSLGNTVNEQFF. The whole variable domain, remainder taken from reference TRBV7-2 and TRBJ2-1, is GAGVSQSPSNKVTEKGKDVELRCDPISGHTALYWYRQSLGQGLEFLIYFQGNSAPDKSGLPSDRFSAERTGGSVSTLTIQRTQQEDSAVYLCASSLGNTVNEQFFGPGTRLTVL.